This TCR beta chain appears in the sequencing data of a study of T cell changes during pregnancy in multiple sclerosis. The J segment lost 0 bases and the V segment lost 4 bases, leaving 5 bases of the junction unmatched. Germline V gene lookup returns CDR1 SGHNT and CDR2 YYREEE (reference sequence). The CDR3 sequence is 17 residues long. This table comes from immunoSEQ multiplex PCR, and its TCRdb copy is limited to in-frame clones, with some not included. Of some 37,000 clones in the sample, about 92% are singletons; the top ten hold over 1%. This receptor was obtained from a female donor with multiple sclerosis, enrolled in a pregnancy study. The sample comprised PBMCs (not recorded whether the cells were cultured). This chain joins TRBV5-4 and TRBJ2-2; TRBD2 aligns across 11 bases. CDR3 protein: CASSRTSGLANTGELFF. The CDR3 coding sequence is TGTGCCAGCAGCCGGACTAGCGGGCTCGCGAACACCGGGGAGCTGTTTTTT.